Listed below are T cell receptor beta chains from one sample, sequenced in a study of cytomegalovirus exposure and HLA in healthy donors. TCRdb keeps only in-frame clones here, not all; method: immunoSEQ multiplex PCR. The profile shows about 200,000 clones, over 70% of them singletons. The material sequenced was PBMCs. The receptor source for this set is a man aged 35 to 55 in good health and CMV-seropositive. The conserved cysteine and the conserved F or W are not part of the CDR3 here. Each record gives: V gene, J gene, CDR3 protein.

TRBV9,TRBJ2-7,ASSVGGHVGYEQY
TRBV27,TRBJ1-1,ASSFSRYGTEAF
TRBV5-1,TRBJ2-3,ASSLGGSGISTDTQY
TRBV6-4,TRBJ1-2,ASSDSPGGYNGYT
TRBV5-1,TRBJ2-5,ASSSSGIGSVGTQY
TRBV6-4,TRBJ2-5,ASSELAGGRGTQY
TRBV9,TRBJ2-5,ASKGLNQETQY
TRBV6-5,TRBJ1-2,ASSVRGGGGYGYT
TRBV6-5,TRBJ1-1,ASSYPGGKVTEAF
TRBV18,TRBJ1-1,ASFQGVGTEAF
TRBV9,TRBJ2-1,ASSVADSINEQF
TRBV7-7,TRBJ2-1,ASSLGQGLYNEQF
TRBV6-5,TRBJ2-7,ASSLLAGGPGEQY
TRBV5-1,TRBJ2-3,ASSPGPGTSGREGTDTQY
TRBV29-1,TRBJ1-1,SVFDRSNTEAF
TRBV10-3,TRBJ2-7,AISPGTGGYEQY